These 9 T cell receptor beta chains were sequenced from one sample in a study of post-analysis software for immune sequencing data. Study outcomes and limitations: In patients, a few TRBV segments were more frequent than in controls, with TRBV5-6, TRBV5-1 and TRBV20-1 among them.

Antigen specificity for these receptors is unknown. Libraries were made from TCR beta cDNA, and they carried unique molecular identifiers. In TCRdb, the PCR reads were re-called with MiXCR into one record per CDR3 protein. Among some 690,000 distinct CDR3 sequences listed, less than 35% were seen once. The sequenced material came from blood. These receptor sequences come from a girl aged 5 to 17 with multiple sclerosis.

The rearrangement joins TRBV25-1 to TRBJ1-4; no clear D. The germline gives CDR1 MGHDK, CDR2 SYGVNS. V was trimmed by 4 bases and J by 3 bases, leaving 6 bases between them. The CDR3 covers 13 residues. The CDR3 protein is CASSAVSNEKLFF. The CDR3 DNA sequence: TGTGCCAGCAGTGCGGTATCTAATGAAAAACTGTTTTTT.

The chain is built from TRBV7-2 and TRBJ2-1, with 7 bases fitting TRBD2. V shed 5 bases and J 0 bases; nucleotides not matched to a gene: 10. The CDR3 covers 17 residues. Germline V lookup: CDR1 SGHTA, CDR2 FQGNSA. CDR3 protein: CASSPLPGGSSYNEQFF. In nucleotides, the CDR3 is TGTGCCAGCAGCCCCCTCCCGGGCGGGAGCTCCTACAATGAGCAGTTCTTC.

A few counts support this clonotype. V is TRBV14 and J is TRBJ2-5; TRBD1 is a possible D gene (6 bases). Matching the DNA end better, TRBJ2-7 makes the J call doubtful. Germline assignment: CDR1 SGHDN and CDR2 FVKESK. The length of the CDR3 is 13 residues. The chain's CDR3 is CASSHQQGVEQYF. The DNA for the CDR3 is TGTGCCAGCAGCCATCAACAGGGCGTCGAGCAGTACTTC.

This clonotype was detected once. V gene TRBV20-1 combines with J gene TRBJ1-3; 8 bases line up with TRBD1. This CDR3 has 12 residues. Germline V CDR1 and CDR2: DFQATT, SNEGSKA (reference sequence). CDR3 amino acids: CSPTGDYDTIYF. CDR3 DNA sequence: TGCAGCCCGACAGGGGATTATGACACCATATATTTT.

CDR3 protein: CASSLRPSPYNEQFF. CDR3 sequence (DNA): TGTGCCAGCAGCTTACGGCCTAGCCCCTACAATGAGCAGTTCTTC. V gene TRBV7-9 combines with J gene TRBJ2-1, with a tentative D call TRBD2 (5 bases). The V gene lost 2 bases and the J gene lost 2 bases, with 10 bases spanning the gap. This CDR3 comprises 15 residues. The germline V gene encodes CDR1 SEHNR and CDR2 FQNEAQ (reference sequence).

The rearrangement joins TRBV7-2 to TRBJ2-7; weak D call: TRBD1 (5 bases). This CDR3 has 14 amino acids. V was pared by 5 bases and J by 0 bases, with 11 bases between. The germline V gene has CDR1 SGHTA and CDR2 FQGNSA. CDR3 sequence reads: CASSLGHSSYEQYF. Written as DNA, the CDR3 is TGTGCCAGCAGCCTCGGACACAGCTCCTACGAGCAGTACTTC.

A few counts support this clonotype. This chain connects TRBV20-1 to TRBJ2-6, with a possible D match to TRBD2 (5 bases). This CDR3 is 16 amino acids long. Germline lookup yields CDR1 DFQATT and CDR2 SNEGSKA (reference sequence). Trimming took off 6 bases at V and 1 base at J, with 16 bases between the two ends. The CDR3 reads CSATGVGLSGANVLTF. The CDR3 bases are TGCAGTGCGACCGGGGTCGGCTTATCTGGGGCCAACGTCCTGACTTTC.

This clonotype was observed a few times. The CDR3 spells CASSYPGSSTDTQYF. In nucleotides, the CDR3 is TGTGCCAGCAGTTACCCCGGGTCTAGCACAGATACGCAGTATTTT. V gene TRBV6-6 combines with J gene TRBJ2-3; no firm D call. This CDR3 contains 15 residues. Germline values: CDR1 MNHNY, CDR2 SVGAGI (reference sequence). The V end was cut by 2 bases, the J end by 0 bases, with 9 bases between.

V gene TRBV24-1 combines with J gene TRBJ1-2; D gene unclear. The germline V and J ends were trimmed by 3 bases and 6 bases, with 7 bases remaining between them. This CDR3 is built from 12 residues. Germline V lookup: CDR1 KGHDR, CDR2 SFDVKD. The chain's CDR3 is CATSDRTDGYTF. The DNA of the CDR3 is TGTGCCACCAGTGATAGGACGGATGGCTACACCTTC.